The next 30 T cell receptor beta chains were all read from a single sample in a study of blood T cells in healthy people across ages. A second roughly 6 to 12 cycle PCR used barcoded and J-beta primers. Using its own MiXCR run on the 5' RACE reads, TCRdb lists one record per CDR3 protein. The sample shows hundreds of thousands of distinct CDR3 sequences, roughly 24% of them seen only once. The same specimen was also included in a second study, on T cells of mothers and their children.

Sequencing was carried out using blood. All receptors derive from a boy aged 5-17 years in good health.

This clonotype turned up a few times. This chain connects TRBV20-1 to TRBJ1-5; the D is unclear. V was shortened by 2 bases and J by 0 bases, with 8 bases between the two germline ends. CDR1 DFQATT and CDR2 SNEGSKA come from the germline V gene (reference sequence). The CDR3 length is 14 residues. This CDR3 reads CSARRRGSNQPQHF. Here the CDR3 DNA reads TGCAGTGCTAGAAGACGAGGTAGCAATCAGCCCCAGCATTTT.

This clonotype was counted a few times. The chain combines TRBV10-3 with TRBJ2-5, with D maybe TRBD1 (6 bases). Trimming took 2 bases from V and 6 from J, leaving 10 bases between them. The germline V gene encodes CDR1 ENHRY and CDR2 SYGVKD. The CDR3 extends over 13 amino acids. DNA for the CDR3: TGTGCCATCAGTGAGGGGGGCATAAAGACCCAGTACTTC. Translating gives CAISEGGIKTQYF.

The gene calls are TRBV2 and TRBJ2-5; 7 positions agree with TRBD1. The J call may be in error: the DNA end matches TRBJ2-7 better. This CDR3 contains 13 residues. Germline V gene lookup returns CDR1 SNHLY and CDR2 FYNNEI. CDR3 coding DNA: TGTGCCAGCAACCCAGGGGGACACTACGAGCAGTACTTC. Its translation is CASNPGGHYEQYF.

CDR3 in amino acids: CASSSGLAGEGETQYF. The DNA of the CDR3 is TGTGCCAGCAGCTCTGGACTAGCGGGAGAGGGGGAGACCCAGTACTTC. This chain uses TRBV7-9 with TRBJ2-5, with TRBD2 matching 13 bases. The CDR3 spans 16 residues. In germline, CDR1 is SEHNR, CDR2 FQNEAQ (reference sequence). The junction had 7 bases not matched to a gene; V was cut back by 4 bases and J by 5 bases.

This clonotype has only a few counts. The chain's CDR3 is CASSYSPGQGTTEAFF. The CDR3 nucleotides are TGTGCCAGCAGTTATTCCCCGGGACAGGGCACCACTGAAGCTTTCTTT. The V and J genes are TRBV6-6 and TRBJ1-1, with TRBD1 identical over 9 bases. CDR1 and CDR2 (germline): MNHNY, SVGAGI (reference sequence). The CDR3 is made up of 16 amino acids. V lost 3 bases to trimming and J lost 4 bases; unmatched junction nucleotides: 9.

This clonotype showed up just a few times. The chain combines TRBV10-2 with TRBJ2-3, with D maybe TRBD2 (5 bases). V lost 4 bases, J lost 2 bases, and 16 bases lay in between. Germline-derived CDR1 and CDR2 are WSHSY and SAAADI. The CDR3 extends over 16 amino acids. DNA for the CDR3: TGCGCCAGCAGTGGCCAACTAGTGTATGACACAGATACGCAGTATTTT. The encoded protein is CASSGQLVYDTDTQYF.

This clonotype showed up many times. The chain uses TRBV7-9 and TRBJ2-3, with D tentatively TRBD2 (6 bases). The V end lost 2 bases, the J end lost 2 bases, and 8 bases lay between the germline ends. CDR3 length equals 14 residues. Per the germline V gene, CDR1 is SEHNR and CDR2 is FQNEAQ (reference sequence). The CDR3 region has the DNA TGTGCCAGCAGCTTACGGGGGACCACAGATACGCAGTATTTT. This encodes CASSLRGTTDTQYF.

The chain carries TRBV28 and TRBJ2-7; a weak D match, TRBD2 (6 bases). The CDR3 has 13 amino acids. Trimming removed 7 bases at V and 6 bases at J, with 16 bases between. Per germline, CDR1 MDHEN and CDR2 SYDVKM. CDR3 DNA sequence: TGTGCCAGCAACCCCGGGAGTCTCCTCGAGCAGTACTTC. Translating it yields CASNPGSLLEQYF.

The V and J genes are TRBV19 and TRBJ1-2, with 7 bases that match TRBD1. CDR3 length: 15 amino acids. V trimming: 3 bases; J trimming: 3 bases; junction bases outside the gene matches: 7. Germline CDR1 is LNHDA and CDR2 is SQIVND (reference sequence). The CDR3 DNA reads as TGTGCCAGTAGTATTCGTGACAGGGTCTACTATGGCTACACCTTC. Its protein is CASSIRDRVYYGYTF.

This rearrangement joins TRBV7-2 to TRBJ2-2; D is ambiguous. Trimming removed 6 bases at V and 0 bases at J, with 11 bases between. Per the germline V gene, CDR1 is SGHTA and CDR2 is FQGNSA. This CDR3 is built from 15 residues. The CDR3 nucleotides read TGTGCCAGCAGTCCCGCCTGGCCGAACACCGGGGAGCTGTTTTTT. Translation gives CASSPAWPNTGELFF.

Only a few counts were recorded for this clonotype. CDR3 in DNA: TGCAGTGCTCTAAGCGGGAGCCGCACAGATACGCAGTATTTT. Protein sequence: CSALSGSRTDTQYF. V gene TRBV20-1 combines with J gene TRBJ2-3; 8 bases map to TRBD2. The V and J ends lost 5 bases and 1 base, in that order; junction bases with no gene match: 5. The germline V gene encodes CDR1 DFQATT and CDR2 SNEGSKA (reference sequence). This CDR3 is 14 amino acids long.

This clonotype turned up a few times. This chain connects TRBV9 to TRBJ2-7, with 8 bases lining up with TRBD2. After removal of 3 bases from V and 0 bases from J, the junction contained 8 bases not matched to a gene. This CDR3 has 16 amino acids. CDR1 and CDR2 (germline): SGDLS, YYNGEE. In DNA, the CDR3 is TGTGCCAGCAGCGGGGAGGGACTAGGCGGCTCCTACGAGCAGTACTTC. Translating gives CASSGEGLGGSYEQYF.

This clonotype occurred a few times. This chain joins TRBV20-1 and TRBJ1-5; D gene ambiguous. Per the germline V gene, CDR1 is DFQATT and CDR2 is SNEGSKA (reference sequence). The CDR3 extends over 14 amino acids. Trimming stripped 0 bases from V and 2 bases from J, with 8 bases between. The CDR3 protein is CSARDMRGNQPQHF. The CDR3 region has the DNA TGCAGTGCTAGAGATATGAGGGGCAATCAGCCCCAGCATTTT.

This clonotype was counted between two and nine times. V gene TRBV9 combines with J gene TRBJ2-3; D remains unclear. Between the trimmed V and J ends, which lost 0 bases and 2 bases, there was a span of 13 bases. Germline V gene data show CDR1 as SGDLS and CDR2 as YYNGEE. The CDR3 extends over 16 amino acids. CDR3 amino acids: CASSVDGVTNTDTQYF. The DNA of the CDR3 is TGTGCCAGCAGCGTAGACGGAGTAACAAACACAGATACGCAGTATTTT.

This clonotype occurred a few times. The chain carries TRBV20-1 and TRBJ2-3; 10 bases match TRBD2. The V gene end was trimmed by 5 bases and the J gene end by 0 bases; junction bases not matched to a gene: 5. The CDR3 extends over 15 amino acids. The germline V gene encodes CDR1 DFQATT and CDR2 SNEGSKA (reference sequence). The CDR3 region has the DNA TGCAGTGCTGGCTTAGCGGGGGGTAGCACAGATACGCAGTATTTT. This encodes CSAGLAGGSTDTQYF.

This clonotype was counted between two and nine times. The V call is TRBV25-1, the J call TRBJ2-5; possibly TRBD1 for D (5 bases). V shed 1 base and J shed 5 bases, with 11 bases lying between them. CDR1 is MGHDK and CDR2 is SYGVNS in the germline V gene. CDR3 length equals 14 residues. In DNA form, the CDR3 reads TGTGCCAGCAGTGAATCGCAGGGTAGGGAGACCCAGTACTTC. Protein sequence: CASSESQGRETQYF.

This clonotype has just a few counts. This chain links TRBV7-8 with TRBJ1-2; D gene uncertain. Between the trimmed V and J ends, which lost 0 bases and 7 bases, there was a span of 9 bases. CDR3 size: 13 residues. Per germline, CDR1 SGHVS and CDR2 FQNEAQ. CDR3 nucleotides: TGTGCCAGCAGCTTAGCGTTAGGGAGTGGCTACACCTTC. Amino acids: CASSLALGSGYTF.

J is TRBJ2-2 and V is TRBV7-9; tentative D call: TRBD2 (6 bases). This CDR3 comprises 17 residues. V was trimmed by 4 bases and J by 1 base, leaving 16 bases between them. CDR1 SEHNR and CDR2 FQNEAQ come from the germline V gene (reference sequence). The CDR3 DNA reads as TGTGCCAGCAGCTCGCTCGGAGGGACTCGGAACACCGGGGAGCTGTTTTTT. Protein: CASSSLGGTRNTGELFF.

This clonotype was picked up a small number of times. The chain couples TRBV28 to TRBJ2-7; D is tentatively TRBD1 or TRBD2 (5 bases each). The V gene lost 4 bases and the J gene lost 2 bases, with 27 bases spanning the gap. The germline V gene encodes CDR1 MDHEN and CDR2 SYDVKM. CDR3 size: 19 residues. The CDR3 loop is CASSSRSRRPRDGPYEQYF. For the CDR3, the DNA is TGTGCCAGCAGTTCCCGATCAAGAAGACCCCGGGACGGACCCTACGAGCAGTACTTC.

This clonotype was picked up a small number of times. This chain uses TRBV12-3 or TRBV12-4 with TRBJ2-7; 7 nucleotides agree with TRBD2. The CDR3 loop spans 15 amino acids. Germline trimming cut 6 bases from V and 6 bases from J; bases unmatched to any gene: 14. This chain's CDR3 is CASSRERGRDCEQYF. The CDR3 DNA reads as TGTGCCAGCAGCCGGGAGCGGGGAAGGGACTGCGAGCAGTACTTC.

This clonotype has more than one count but fewer than ten. This chain uses TRBV19 with TRBJ2-7, with 7 bases that match TRBD2. This CDR3 has 14 amino acids. The V and J ends lost 5 bases and 2 bases, in that order; junction bases with no gene match: 6. In germline, CDR1 is LNHDA, CDR2 SQIVND (reference sequence). CDR3 nucleotide sequence: TGTGCCAGTAGTGCGACTAGCACGGCCTACGAGCAGTACTTC. The encoded protein is CASSATSTAYEQYF.

This clonotype has at least ten counts. The chain uses TRBV14 and TRBJ1-4; D remains unclear. The germline CDR1 and CDR2 sequences are SGHDN and FVKESK. V dropped 1 base and J dropped 0 bases, with 0 bases sitting between them. This CDR3 is built from 13 residues. The CDR3: CASSQATNEKLFF. The CDR3 DNA reads as TGTGCCAGCAGCCAAGCAACTAATGAAAAACTGTTTTTT.

The CDR3, as DNA: TGTGCCAGCAGTACCAGCTCCGGTGAGACCCAGTACTTC. Protein product: CASSTSSGETQYF. The chain links TRBV6-1 to TRBJ2-5; D is unclear. The germline CDR1 and CDR2 sequences are MNHNS and SASEGT. Trimming removed 5 bases at V and 5 bases at J, with 12 bases between. CDR3 length: 13 residues.

The sample holds a few counts of this clonotype. This CDR3 is CSASYGQHSTDTQYF. The CDR3 region has the DNA TGCAGTGCTAGTTACGGACAGCATAGCACAGATACGCAGTATTTT. V gene TRBV20-1 combines with J gene TRBJ2-3, with D possibly being TRBD1 (6 bases). The CDR3 loop spans 15 amino acids. V lost 3 bases, J lost 0 bases, and 13 bases lay in between. Looked up from germline, CDR1 is DFQATT and CDR2 is SNEGSKA (reference sequence).

This clonotype was recorded a few times. V usage is TRBV5-5 and J usage is TRBJ1-4; no clear D. The ends were cut back, 4 bases at V and 5 bases at J, with 18 bases in the middle. Per the germline V gene, CDR1 is SGHKS and CDR2 is YYEKEE (reference sequence). The CDR3 is made up of 16 amino acids. The CDR3, as DNA: TGTGCCAGCAGCCGGGTAATCGACTTTTGGAATGAAAAACTGTTTTTT. Residues: CASSRVIDFWNEKLFF.

There are a few counts of this clonotype. V gene TRBV25-1 combines with J gene TRBJ2-5; possible D gene TRBD1, 5 bases. The V end lost 2 bases, the J end lost 2 bases, and 15 bases lay between the germline ends. Germline CDR1 reads MGHDK; CDR2 reads SYGVNS. The CDR3 has 16 amino acids. CDR3 sequence: CASSEKGFVKQETQYF. CDR3 DNA sequence: TGTGCCAGCAGTGAAAAGGGGTTCGTAAAACAAGAGACCCAGTACTTC.

Only a few counts were recorded for this clonotype. The chain uses TRBV7-2 and TRBJ2-5; 7 bases fit TRBD1. The J call may be incorrect, as the DNA end agrees better with TRBJ2-7. The germline gives CDR1 SGHTA, CDR2 FQGNSA. The CDR3 loop spans 13 amino acids. The CDR3 DNA reads TGTGCCAGCCAGCAGGGGGTAACCTACGAGCAGTACTTC. Translation gives CASQQGVTYEQYF.

The chain is built from TRBV2 and TRBJ2-3; 9 positions match TRBD1. The germline V gene encodes CDR1 SNHLY and CDR2 FYNNEI. This CDR3 spans 13 amino acids. With 11 bases clipped from V and 3 bases from J, the junction kept 6 bases outside the gene matches. CDR3: CASGQGTTDTQYF. The CDR3 DNA is TGTGCCTCGGGACAGGGTACGACAGATACGCAGTATTTT.

The chain carries TRBV7-2 and TRBJ2-5; 8 bases align to TRBD2. The DNA end is more similar to TRBJ2-1, so the J call may be wrong. Per the germline V gene, CDR1 is SGHTA and CDR2 is FQGNSA. This CDR3 comprises 15 residues. The chain's CDR3 is CASSPPGGGAGEQFF. CDR3 nucleotides: TGTGCCAGCAGCCCCCCCGGGGGGGGCGCCGGTGAGCAGTTCTTC.

The chain uses TRBV28 and TRBJ2-5; D is uncertain. The CDR3 has 14 residues. V shed 1 base and J shed 4 bases, with 10 bases lying between them. The germline V gene has CDR1 MDHEN and CDR2 SYDVKM. This chain's CDR3 is CASSLSSVGETQYF. CDR3 bases: TGTGCCAGCAGTTTATCATCGGTTGGAGAGACCCAGTACTTC.